This T cell receptor (beta chain) was found in a study of T cells after yellow fever vaccination. General study results and limits: Post-booster reappearance was seen for most primary-vaccination clones (96% CD4, around 90% CD8).

By 5'RACE template switching, TCR cDNA was produced, with a universal primer site and UMIs added in the process. MiXCR, run by TCRdb on the 5' RACE reads, gives a single entry per CDR3 protein. The repertoire holds approximately 110,000 distinct CDR3 sequences, with under 8.5% as singletons. This CDR3 is built from 15 residues. CDR1 SGHRS and CDR2 YFSETQ come from the germline V gene. The V segment lost 4 bases and the J segment 0 bases; nucleotides outside the gene matches: 4. This clonotype was picked up many times. What it binds is not known. The V and J genes are TRBV5-1 and TRBJ2-1; 7 nucleotides match TRBD1. The sample consisted of CD4+ T cells sorted from PBMCs, taken approximately 11 days after the first yellow fever vaccination. The sequence came from a man in his late teens or twenties who received the YFV17D yellow fever vaccine. CDR3 sequence (DNA): TGCGCCAGCAGCCCAACAGGGGACTCCTACAATGAGCAGTTCTTC. It is translated as CASSPTGDSYNEQFF.